Sequencing of this T cell receptor (beta chain) was carried out in a study of cytomegalovirus exposure and HLA in healthy donors. The CDR3 totals 15 residues. V dropped 5 bases and J dropped 0; count of bases not matched to a gene: 5. Germline CDR1 reads ENHRY; CDR2 reads SYGVKD. TCRdb's copy holds only in-frame clones and misses some; the assay was immunoSEQ multiplex PCR. Of some 170,000 clones listed, approximately 87% are singletons. This clonotype was obtained from a woman in her 30s in good health and CMV-seronegative. The sequencing sample was made of PBMCs. The chain uses TRBV10-3 and TRBJ1-1, with TRBD1 matching 8 bases. The CDR3 region has the DNA TGTGCCATCAGTCTGACAGGGGATATGAACACTGAAGCTTTCTTT. Amino acid sequence: CAISLTGDMNTEAFF.